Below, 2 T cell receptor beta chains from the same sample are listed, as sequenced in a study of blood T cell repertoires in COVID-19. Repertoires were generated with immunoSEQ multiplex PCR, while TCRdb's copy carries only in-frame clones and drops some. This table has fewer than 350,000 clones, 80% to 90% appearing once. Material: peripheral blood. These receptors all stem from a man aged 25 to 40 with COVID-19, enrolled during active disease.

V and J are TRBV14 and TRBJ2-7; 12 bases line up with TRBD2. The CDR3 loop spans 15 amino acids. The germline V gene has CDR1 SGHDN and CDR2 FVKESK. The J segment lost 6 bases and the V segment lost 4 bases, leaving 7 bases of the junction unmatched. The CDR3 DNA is TGTGCCAGCAGCCCGACTAGCGGGAGACGGGGCGAGCAGTACTTC. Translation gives CASSPTSGRRGEQYF.

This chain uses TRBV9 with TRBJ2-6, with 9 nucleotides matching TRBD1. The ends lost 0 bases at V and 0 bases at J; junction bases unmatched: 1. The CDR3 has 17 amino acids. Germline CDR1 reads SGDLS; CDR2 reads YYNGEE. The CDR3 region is CASSVGTGDSGANVLTF. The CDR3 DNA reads TGTGCCAGCAGCGTAGGGACAGGGGACTCTGGGGCCAACGTCCTGACTTTC.